The entry below gives a single TCR beta chain sequence along with its context. The antigen is unknown. These data belong to a study of vaccination and CD4 T cells after COVID-19. Study overall: With a range of 35 to 161, the median interval from diagnosis to drawing post-COVID samples was approximately 91 days. Sampling that followed vaccination took place a median about 75 days after dose two, within a range of 14 to 241.

Sequencing of the DNA from cultured CD4+ T cells was carried out with the Oncomine TCR Beta short-read assay. TCRdb re-derived calls from the PCR reads in MiXCR, one entry per CDR3 protein. The sample shows under 20,000 distinct CDR3 sequences, over 55% of them seen only once. CDR1 is SGHTA and CDR2 is FQGNSA in the germline V gene. J lost 0 bases, V lost 1 base, and 4 bases had no gene match. The CDR3 is made up of 16 amino acids. Study-level results: Convalescent patients' vaccine-specific clones were spike mono-reactive in 304 of 307 cases. Of the reactive clones in convalescent patients, a median 86.3% showed up only post-vaccination.

This sample's treatment: approximately 11-day PBMC culture with coronavirus spike peptide pools or control peptides (ViraFEST assay). The rearrangement joins TRBV7-2 to TRBJ2-7, with 9 bases lining up with TRBD2. This receptor was identified in a human donor who had recovered from COVID-19. Sequenced input: CD4+ T cells from blood, cultured in vitro. CDR3 residues: CASSLGLAVFSYEQYF. The CDR3 DNA follows: TGTGCCAGCAGCTTAGGACTAGCGGTTTTCTCCTACGAGCAGTACTTC.